A single sample is the source of the 20 T cell receptor beta chains below, sequenced in a study of blood T cell repertoires in COVID-19. Libraries were prepared by immunoSEQ multiplex PCR; TCRdb keeps only in-frame clonotypes and omits some of them. The data show approximately 160,000 clones, with around 84% seen just once and roughly 7% held by the top ten. Material for sequencing was PBMCs or T cells enriched from blood (not recorded which). Every receptor here comes from a man in his forties or fifties who had recovered from COVID-19.

V and J are TRBV14 and TRBJ1-6; 7 bases are a match to TRBD1. The V and J ends lost 2 bases and 7 bases, in that order; junction bases with no gene match: 5. Per the germline V gene, CDR1 is SGHDN and CDR2 is FVKESK. The CDR3 is 15 residues long. CDR3 residues: CASSQLTGRNSPLHF. CDR3 coding DNA: TGTGCCAGCAGCCAATTGACAGGGAGGAATTCACCCCTCCACTTT.

This clone has more than one count but fewer than ten. V usage is TRBV6-4 and J usage is TRBJ2-6, with 9 bases that match TRBD1. Germline V gene sequence: CDR1 MRHNA, CDR2 SNTAGT. The trim removed 3 bases at V and 0 bases at J, leaving 0 bases unmatched. The CDR3 length is 16 residues. CDR3 DNA: TGTGCCAGCAGTGAGACAGGGGGCTCTGGGGCCAACGTCCTGACTTTC. Encoded protein: CASSETGGSGANVLTF.

This chain joins TRBV9 and TRBJ1-3; tentative D call: TRBD1 (5 bases). This CDR3 spans 17 amino acids. V was clipped by 0 bases and J by 0 bases, with 13 bases between them. Looked up from germline, CDR1 is SGDLS and CDR2 is YYNGEE. The CDR3 DNA reads TGTGCCAGCAGCGTAGGGGGCGGGGAGAGCTCTGGAAACACCATATATTTT. Protein sequence: CASSVGGGESSGNTIYF.

The CDR3 region is CASSSFGQHEAFF. The CDR3 region has the DNA TGTGCCAGCAGCTCATTCGGACAGCATGAAGCTTTCTTT. The genes are TRBV7-2 and TRBJ1-1, with a tentative D call TRBD1 (6 bases). V dropped 4 bases and J dropped 7 bases, with 13 bases sitting between them. This CDR3 is 13 amino acids long. Germline CDR1 reads SGHTA; CDR2 reads FQGNSA.

This clone appeared a single time. The gene calls are TRBV4-1 and TRBJ1-6, with a possible D match to TRBD1 (5 bases). The germline V gene has CDR1 MGHRA and CDR2 YSYEKL. The V end was cut by 0 bases, the J end by 5 bases, with 11 bases between. This CDR3 has 16 residues. The DNA of the CDR3 is TGCGCCAGCAGCCAAGAATGGGCAGGGAATAATTCACCCCTCCACTTT. This translates into CASSQEWAGNNSPLHF.

The chain carries TRBV9 and TRBJ2-3; 8 bases are a match to TRBD2. V shed 0 bases, J shed 1 base, and the junction held 10 bases outside the gene matches. Germline lookup yields CDR1 SGDLS and CDR2 YYNGEE. This CDR3 contains 18 residues. CDR3 DNA sequence: TGTGCCAGCAGCGTAGCGACCCCCGGGGGGGCTGGCACAGATACGCAGTATTTT. Its translation is CASSVATPGGAGTDTQYF.

This rearrangement joins TRBV11-2 to TRBJ2-6, with D maybe TRBD2 (6 bases). Trimming stripped 3 bases from V and 0 bases from J, with 9 bases between. CDR3 length equals 16 residues. Germline V gene data show CDR1 as SGHAT and CDR2 as FQNNGV. The CDR3 DNA reads as TGTGCCAGCAGCTTTTGGAGGGGCTCTGGGGCCAACGTCCTGACTTTC. Its protein product is CASSFWRGSGANVLTF. Variable domain in full (rest from reference TRBV11-2 and TRBJ2-6): EAGVAQSPRYKIIEKRQSVAFWCNPISGHATLYWYQQILGQGPKLLIQFQNNGVVDDSQLPKDRFSAERLKGVDSTLKIQPAKLEDSAVYLCASSFWRGSGANVLTFGAGSRLTVL.

The sample holds a few counts of this clone. This rearrangement joins TRBV4-1 to TRBJ2-1; 7 bases agree with TRBD1. The CDR3 consists of 15 residues. The germline V gene has CDR1 MGHRA and CDR2 YSYEKL. V was clipped by 1 base and J by 5 bases; unmatched bases: 5. The CDR3 sequence: CASSQVGTENNEQFF. The CDR3 DNA is TGCGCCAGCAGCCAAGTCGGGACAGAGAACAATGAGCAGTTCTTC.

This chain connects TRBV7-8 to TRBJ2-3; tentatively, D is TRBD2 (5 bases). CDR3 length equals 15 residues. Per the germline V gene, CDR1 is SGHVS and CDR2 is FQNEAQ. V lost 8 bases to trimming and J lost 6 bases, with 21 bases between them. CDR3 region: CASRPVTRESDTQYF. CDR3 bases: TGTGCCAGCCGACCGGTTACGAGGGAGAGTGATACGCAGTATTTT. Full variable domain (missing parts from reference TRBV7-8 and TRBJ2-3): GAGVSQSPRYKVAKRGQDVALRCDPISGHVSLFWYQQALGQGPEFLTYFQNEAQLDKSGLPSDRFFAERPEGSVSTLKIQRTQQEDSAVYLCASRPVTRESDTQYFGPGTRLTVL.

The genes are TRBV5-6 and TRBJ1-2; 8 nucleotides align to TRBD1. Losses at the gene ends were 4 bases for V and 4 bases for J; bases not matched to a gene: 9. Germline lookup yields CDR1 SGHDT and CDR2 YYEEEE. The CDR3 consists of 15 residues. The CDR3 nucleotides read TGTGCCAGCAGCGCAGGACAGGGTTTATCCTATGGCTACACCTTC. Its protein is CASSAGQGLSYGYTF.

This clone appeared once. The V call is TRBV19, the J call TRBJ2-3; 7 bases match TRBD1. The junction had 11 bases not matched to a gene; V was cut back by 2 bases and J by 6 bases. Germline CDR1 reads LNHDA; CDR2 reads SQIVND (reference sequence). This CDR3 is 16 amino acids long. The CDR3 here is CASSIRTGSMGDTQYF. CDR3 in DNA: TGTGCCAGTAGTATACGGACAGGCTCTATGGGGGATACGCAGTATTTT. Full variable domain (rest looked up from reference TRBV19 and TRBJ2-3): DGGITQSPKYLFRKEGQNVTLSCEQNLNHDAMYWYRQDPGQGLRLIYYSQIVNDFQKGDIAEGYSVSREKKESFPLTVTSAQKNPTAFYLCASSIRTGSMGDTQYFGPGTRLTVL.

The rearrangement uses TRBV11-2 and TRBJ1-2; D is unclear. CDR1 and CDR2 from the germline V gene are SGHAT and FQNNGV. The V end lost 5 bases, the J end lost 8 bases, and 15 bases lay between the germline ends. CDR3 size: 13 residues. The CDR3 nucleotides are TGTGCCAGCAGCCCAGGTTCCACGGGGGGCTACACCTTC. Protein product: CASSPGSTGGYTF.

This clone was detected a few times. The V gene is TRBV9, the J gene TRBJ1-2; 7 nucleotides align to TRBD1. This CDR3 has 13 residues. CDR1 and CDR2 from the germline V gene are SGDLS and YYNGEE. The junction had 8 bases not matched to a gene; V was cut back by 4 bases and J by 8 bases. This CDR3 reads CASSLGQAPGYTF. In nucleotides, the CDR3 is TGTGCCAGCAGCCTCGGACAGGCCCCCGGCTACACCTTC.

V usage is TRBV15 and J usage is TRBJ1-5; D is possibly TRBD1 (6 bases). The CDR3 loop spans 14 amino acids. V gave up 0 bases and J gave up 6 bases, with 9 bases separating them. Germline V lookup: CDR1 LNHNV, CDR2 YYDKDF (reference sequence). The CDR3 loop reads CATSRDTGPQPQHF. The DNA for the CDR3 is TGTGCCACCAGCAGAGATACAGGGCCTCAGCCCCAGCATTTT.

J is TRBJ1-2 and V is TRBV4-3; maybe TRBD1 (6 bases). The CDR3 has 15 residues. Germline assignment: CDR1 LGHNA and CDR2 YSLEER. V gave up 1 base and J gave up 3 bases, with 12 bases separating them. The CDR3 protein is CASSQVNRDDYGYTF. The DNA of the CDR3 is TGCGCCAGCAGCCAAGTAAACAGGGACGACTATGGCTACACCTTC.

The CDR3 nucleotides are TGTGCTAGTGGTTTAGGACTAGCGGGCGGCTACCAAGAGACCCAGTACTTC. Protein sequence: CASGLGLAGGYQETQYF. The chain employs TRBV12-5 and TRBJ2-5, with 11 bases matching TRBD2. The CDR3 extends over 17 amino acids. V dropped 3 bases and J dropped 0; count of bases not matched to a gene: 6. CDR1 LGHNT and CDR2 FRNRAP come from the germline V gene.

The chain links TRBV24-1 to TRBJ2-2, with no clear D. Germline CDR1 is KGHDR and CDR2 is SFDVKD. This CDR3 has 14 amino acids. With 1 base removed from V and 5 bases from J, the gap between germline ends came to 7 bases. The CDR3 DNA reads TGTGCCACCAGTGATTTATACGGGACCGGGGAGCTGTTTTTT. Translation: CATSDLYGTGELFF.

The chain uses TRBV9 and TRBJ2-3; TRBD1 aligns across 7 bases. This CDR3 is built from 18 residues. CDR1 is SGDLS, CDR2 YYNGEE, per germline. J was trimmed by 2 bases and V by 0 bases; bases with no gene match: 12. DNA of the CDR3: TGTGCCAGCAGCGTAGACGGAGAGAGGGGGCGAGTCACAGATACGCAGTATTTT. It codes for CASSVDGERGRVTDTQYF.

The V gene is TRBV5-1, the J gene TRBJ1-1; D ambiguous. Germline-derived CDR1 and CDR2 are SGHRS and YFSETQ. Trimming stripped 4 bases from V and 0 bases from J, with 13 bases between. The length of the CDR3 is 15 residues. The CDR3 protein is CASSPRDNMNTEAFF. In nucleotides, the CDR3 is TGCGCCAGCAGCCCCCGAGACAACATGAACACTGAAGCTTTCTTT.

This clone was counted only a few times. The gene calls are TRBV11-2 and TRBJ1-4; 7 bases align to TRBD1. Germline assignment: CDR1 SGHAT and CDR2 FQNNGV. The V and J ends lost 4 bases and 8 bases, in that order; junction bases with no gene match: 10. The CDR3 has 15 residues. DNA of the CDR3: TGTGCCAGCAGCTCCCGACAGGGAGGTAGAGAAAAACTGTTTTTT. Protein product: CASSSRQGGREKLFF.